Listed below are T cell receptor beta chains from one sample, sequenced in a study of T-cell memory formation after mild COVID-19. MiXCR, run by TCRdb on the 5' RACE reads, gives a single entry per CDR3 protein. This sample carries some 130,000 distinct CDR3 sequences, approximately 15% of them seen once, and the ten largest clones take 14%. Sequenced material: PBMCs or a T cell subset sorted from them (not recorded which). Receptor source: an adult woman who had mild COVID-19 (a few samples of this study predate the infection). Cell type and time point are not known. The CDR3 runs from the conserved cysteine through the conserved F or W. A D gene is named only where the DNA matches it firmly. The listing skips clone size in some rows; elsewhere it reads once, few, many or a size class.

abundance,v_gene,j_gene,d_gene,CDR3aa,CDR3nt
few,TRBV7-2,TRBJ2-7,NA,CASSQPPFYEQYF,TGTGCCAGCAGCCAACCCCCCTTCTACGAGCAGTACTTC
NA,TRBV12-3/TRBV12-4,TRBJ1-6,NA,CASSPRAGRYSPLHF,TGTGCCAGCAGTCCCCGAGCAGGGCGTTATTCACCCCTCCACTTT
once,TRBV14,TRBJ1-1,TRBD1,CASSQSRGLGNTEAFF,TGTGCCAGCAGCCAATCCAGGGGGCTAGGTAACACTGAAGCTTTCTTT
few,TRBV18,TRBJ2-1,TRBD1,CASSRTQPPYTGGGGNEQFF,TGTGCCAGCTCACGAACCCAACCCCCCTACACAGGGGGAGGAGGCAATGAGCAGTTCTTC
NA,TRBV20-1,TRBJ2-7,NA,CSALLPGITYEQYF,TGCAGTGCTCTCCTCCCGGGAATAACCTACGAGCAGTACTTC
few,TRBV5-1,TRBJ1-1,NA,CASSCLLLAENTEAFF,TGCGCCAGCAGCTGCCTTTTGCTAGCTGAGAACACTGAAGCTTTCTTT
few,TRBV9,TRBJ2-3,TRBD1,CASSPTQGVADTQYF,TGTGCCAGCAGCCCCACACAGGGGGTCGCAGATACGCAGTATTTT
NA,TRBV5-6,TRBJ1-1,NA,CASSLRVGARTEAFF,TGTGCCAGCAGCTTGCGAGTGGGGGCCAGGACTGAAGCTTTCTTT
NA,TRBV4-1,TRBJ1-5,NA,CASSQEGYSNQPQHF,TGCGCCAGCAGCCAAGAGGGGTATAGCAATCAGCCCCAGCATTTT
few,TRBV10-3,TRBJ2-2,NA,CAIALRERSGELFF,TGTGCCATCGCACTTCGGGAGCGGTCCGGGGAGCTGTTTTTT
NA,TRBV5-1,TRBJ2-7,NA,CASSHVGDEQYF,TGCGCCAGCAGCCATGTGGGGGACGAGCAGTACTTC
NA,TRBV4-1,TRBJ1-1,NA,CASSQVQGDTEAFF,TGCGCCAGCAGCCAAGTACAGGGAGATACTGAAGCTTTCTTT
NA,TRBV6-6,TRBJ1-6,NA,CASSGQERLSPLHF,TGTGCCAGTTCAGGGCAGGAGAGACTTTCACCCCTCCACTTT
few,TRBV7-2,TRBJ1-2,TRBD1,CASSLGQGLVGYGYTF,TGTGCCAGCAGCCTCGGACAGGGCCTAGTGGGGTATGGCTACACCTTC
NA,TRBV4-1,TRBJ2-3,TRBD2,CASSQVPRAGGPSGDTQYF,TGCGCCAGCAGCCAAGTCCCCCGGGCGGGGGGGCCGTCGGGTGATACGCAGTATTTT
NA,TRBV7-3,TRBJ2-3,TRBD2,CASSFDSGGSDTQYF,TGTGCCAGCAGCTTTGATAGCGGGGGCTCGGATACGCAGTATTTT
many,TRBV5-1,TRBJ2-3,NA,CASSPEPGDTQYF,TGCGCCAGCAGCCCTGAGCCTGGGGATACGCAGTATTTT
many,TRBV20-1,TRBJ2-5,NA,CSAPAGRTQYF,TGCAGTGCCCCAGCAGGGCGGACCCAGTACTTC
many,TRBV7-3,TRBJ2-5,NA,CASSLSGPTDQETQYF,TGTGCCAGCAGCTTATCCGGCCCGACGGACCAAGAGACCCAGTACTTC
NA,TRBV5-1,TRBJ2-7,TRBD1,CASSSEDRTYEQYF,TGCGCCAGCAGCTCGGAGGACAGGACCTACGAGCAGTACTTC
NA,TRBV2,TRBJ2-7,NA,CASSESPRTYEQYF,TGTGCCAGCAGTGAAAGCCCACGGACCTACGAGCAGTACTTC
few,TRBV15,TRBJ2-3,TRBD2,CATSTGLAGGLGTDTQYF,TGTGCCACCAGCACAGGACTAGCGGGGGGGCTGGGCACAGATACGCAGTATTTT
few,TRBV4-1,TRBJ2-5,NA,CASSQVRVETQYF,TGCGCCAGCAGCCAAGTCAGGGTAGAGACCCAGTACTTC
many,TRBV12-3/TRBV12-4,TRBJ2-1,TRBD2,CASGLADNNEQFF,TGTGCCAGCGGACTAGCGGACAACAATGAGCAGTTCTTC
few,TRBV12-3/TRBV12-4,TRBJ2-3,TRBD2,CASSLDPGLAGATMGTDTQYF,TGTGCCAGCAGTTTAGACCCCGGACTAGCGGGAGCCACCATGGGCACAGATACGCAGTATTTT
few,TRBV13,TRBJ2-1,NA,CASSLRESGSNEQFF,TGTGCCAGCAGCCTTCGGGAGTCCGGGAGTAATGAGCAGTTCTTC
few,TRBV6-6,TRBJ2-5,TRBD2,CASSYGGGGDQETQYF,TGTGCCAGCAGTTACGGCGGGGGAGGAGACCAAGAGACCCAGTACTTC
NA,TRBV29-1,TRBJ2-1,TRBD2,CSVASPLAENYNEQFF,TGCAGCGTTGCGTCCCCACTAGCGGAAAATTACAATGAGCAGTTCTTC
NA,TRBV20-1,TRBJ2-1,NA,CSARKGGLLYNEQFF,TGCAGTGCTAGAAAAGGGGGACTACTGTACAATGAGCAGTTCTTC
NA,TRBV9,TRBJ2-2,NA,CASTSPLRANTGELFF,TGTGCCAGCACGTCTCCTTTGCGTGCGAACACCGGGGAGCTGTTTTTT
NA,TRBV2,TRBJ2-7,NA,CASLGQSHEQYF,TGTGCCAGCCTGGGACAATCCCACGAGCAGTACTTC
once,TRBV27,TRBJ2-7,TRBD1,CASSLIVTGDEQYF,TGTGCCAGCAGTTTAATAGTGACAGGGGACGAGCAGTACTTC
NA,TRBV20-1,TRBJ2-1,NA,CSARESSYNEQFF,TGCAGTGCTAGGGAAAGCTCCTACAATGAGCAGTTCTTC
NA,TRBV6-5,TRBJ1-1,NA,CASSYDSRTEAFF,TGTGCCAGCAGTTATGACAGCCGGACTGAAGCTTTCTTT
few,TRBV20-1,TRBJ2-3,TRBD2,CSATSSGGAWTDTQYF,TGCAGTGCAACCTCTAGCGGGGGGGCTTGGACAGATACGCAGTATTTT
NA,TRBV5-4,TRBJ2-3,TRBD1,CASSLKTGSRDTQYF,TGTGCCAGCAGCTTGAAGACAGGGTCCAGGGATACGCAGTATTTT
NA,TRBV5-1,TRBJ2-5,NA,CASSLEGGETQYF,TGCGCCAGCAGCTTGGAAGGGGGAGAGACCCAGTACTTC
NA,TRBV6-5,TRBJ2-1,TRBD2,CASSYFGVASGRDNNEQFF,TGTGCCAGCAGTTACTTCGGCGTAGCTAGCGGGAGGGACAACAATGAGCAGTTCTTC
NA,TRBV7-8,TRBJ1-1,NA,CASSLGWGAGSHTEAFF,TGTGCCAGCAGCTTAGGCTGGGGGGCAGGGTCGCACACTGAAGCTTTCTTT
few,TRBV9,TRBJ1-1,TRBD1,CASSVTGGGTEAFF,TGTGCCAGCAGCGTTACAGGGGGAGGCACTGAAGCTTTCTTT
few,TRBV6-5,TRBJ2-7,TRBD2,CASSQPGLAGRMSEQYF,TGTGCCAGCAGTCAACCGGGACTAGCGGGGCGGATGTCCGAGCAGTACTTC